This TCR beta chain was identified in a study of OX40 agonist ivuxolimab in advanced cancers. About the research overall: Partial responses occurred in three patients (one hepatocellular carcinoma, two cutaneous melanoma).

Produced via immunoSEQ multiplex PCR; TCRdb's table is partial and in-frame only. The top ten hold 0.52% of the sample, which has tens of thousands of clones, more than 70% seen once. Trimming cost V 4 bases and J 1 base, with 5 bases left between them. The germline CDR1 and CDR2 sequences are SGHNT and YYREEE (reference sequence). CDR3 size: 12 residues. The sequencing here drew on CD4+ or CD8+ T cells sorted from blood, taken in a trial of the OX40 agonist ivuxolimab. The chain carries TRBV5-4 and TRBJ1-1; D uncertain. This sequence originates from an adult with an advanced solid tumor such as melanoma, head and neck, liver or kidney cancer. The CDR3 bases are TGTGCCAGCAGCACAGCGAACACTGAAGCTTTCTTT. The encoded protein is CASSTANTEAFF.